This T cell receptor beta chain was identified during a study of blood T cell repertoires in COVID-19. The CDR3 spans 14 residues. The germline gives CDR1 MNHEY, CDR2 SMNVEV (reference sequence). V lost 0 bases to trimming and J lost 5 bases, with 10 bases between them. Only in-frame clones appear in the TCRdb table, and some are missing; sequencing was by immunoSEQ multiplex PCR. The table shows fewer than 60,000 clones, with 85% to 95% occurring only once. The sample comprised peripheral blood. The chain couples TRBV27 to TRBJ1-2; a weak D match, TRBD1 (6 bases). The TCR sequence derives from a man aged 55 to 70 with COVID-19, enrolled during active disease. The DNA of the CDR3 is TGTGCCAGCAGTTTATCCGGACAGATATATGGCTACACCTTC. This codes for CASSLSGQIYGYTF.